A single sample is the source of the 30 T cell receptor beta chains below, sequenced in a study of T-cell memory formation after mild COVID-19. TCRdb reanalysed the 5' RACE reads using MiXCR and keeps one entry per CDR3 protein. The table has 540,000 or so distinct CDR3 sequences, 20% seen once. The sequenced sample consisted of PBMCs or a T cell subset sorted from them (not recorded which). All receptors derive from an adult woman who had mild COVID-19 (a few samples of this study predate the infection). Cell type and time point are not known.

The CDR3 DNA sequence: TGCGCCAGCAGAAAGACAGGGGGGTACGAGCAGTACTTC. It encodes CASRKTGGYEQYF. This chain links TRBV5-1 with TRBJ2-7; TRBD1 matches at 9 bases. The J segment lost 4 bases and the V segment lost 5 bases, leaving 4 bases of the junction unmatched. The germline gives CDR1 SGHRS, CDR2 YFSETQ. This CDR3 spans 13 amino acids.

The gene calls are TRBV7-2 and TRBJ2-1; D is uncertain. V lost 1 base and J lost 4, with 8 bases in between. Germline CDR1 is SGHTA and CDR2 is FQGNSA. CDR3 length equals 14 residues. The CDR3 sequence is CASSLVTGYNEQFF. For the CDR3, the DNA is TGTGCCAGCAGCTTAGTTACCGGATACAATGAGCAGTTCTTC.

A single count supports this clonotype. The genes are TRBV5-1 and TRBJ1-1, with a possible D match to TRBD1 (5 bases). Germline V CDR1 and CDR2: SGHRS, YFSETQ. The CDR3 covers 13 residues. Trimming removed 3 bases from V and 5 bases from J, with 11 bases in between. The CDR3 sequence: CASSWGSLTEAFF. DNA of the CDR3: TGCGCCAGCAGCTGGGGGTCTCTTACTGAAGCTTTCTTT.

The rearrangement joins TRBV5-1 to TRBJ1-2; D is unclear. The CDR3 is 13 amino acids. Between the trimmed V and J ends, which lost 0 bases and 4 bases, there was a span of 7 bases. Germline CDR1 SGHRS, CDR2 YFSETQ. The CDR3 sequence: CASSLDTSYGYTF. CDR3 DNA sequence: TGCGCCAGCAGCTTGGACACAAGCTATGGCTACACCTTC.

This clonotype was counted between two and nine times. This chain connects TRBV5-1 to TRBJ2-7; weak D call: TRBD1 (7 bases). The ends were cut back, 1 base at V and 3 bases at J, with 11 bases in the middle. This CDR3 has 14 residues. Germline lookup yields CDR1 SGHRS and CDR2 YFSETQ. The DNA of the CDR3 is TGCGCCAGCAGCTTGAGGCAGGGGGGCTACGAGCAGTACTTC. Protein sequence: CASSLRQGGYEQYF.

Written as DNA, the CDR3 is TGTGCCAGCAGCGTCGATGGGATCATCAGGAATGAGCAGTTCTTC. Protein sequence: CASSVDGIIRNEQFF. The V and J genes are TRBV9 and TRBJ2-1; D is unresolved. CDR3 length: 15 residues. The V and J ends lost 2 bases and 7 bases respectively, with 16 bases between them. The V gene's germline CDR1 is SGDLS and CDR2 YYNGEE. The variable domain in full, with the rest retrieved from reference TRBV9 and TRBJ2-1, is DSGVTQTPKHLITATGQRVTLRCSPRSGDLSVYWYQQSLDQGLQFLIQYYNGEERAKGNILERFSAQQFPDLHSELNLSSLELGDSALYFCASSVDGIIRNEQFFGPGTRLTVL.

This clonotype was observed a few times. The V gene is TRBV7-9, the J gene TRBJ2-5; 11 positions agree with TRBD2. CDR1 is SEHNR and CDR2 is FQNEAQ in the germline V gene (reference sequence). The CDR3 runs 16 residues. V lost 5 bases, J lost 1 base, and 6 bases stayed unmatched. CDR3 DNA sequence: TGTGCCAGCAGCCAACACGGGACTAGCGGCCAAGAGACCCAGTACTTC. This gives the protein CASSQHGTSGQETQYF.

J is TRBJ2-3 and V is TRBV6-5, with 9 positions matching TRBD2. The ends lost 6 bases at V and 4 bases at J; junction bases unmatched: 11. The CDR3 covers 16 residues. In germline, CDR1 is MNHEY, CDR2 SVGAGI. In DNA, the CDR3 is TGTGCCAGCAGCCAATCGGGACTAGCCGGTTCAGATACGCAGTATTTT. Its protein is CASSQSGLAGSDTQYF.

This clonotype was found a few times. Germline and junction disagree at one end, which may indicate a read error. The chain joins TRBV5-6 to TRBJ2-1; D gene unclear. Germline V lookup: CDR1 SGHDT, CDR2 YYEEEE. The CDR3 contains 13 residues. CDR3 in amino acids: CASRLVGGHEQFF. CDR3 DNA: TGTGCCAGCAGGTTGGTGGGCGGCCATGAGCAGTTCTTC.

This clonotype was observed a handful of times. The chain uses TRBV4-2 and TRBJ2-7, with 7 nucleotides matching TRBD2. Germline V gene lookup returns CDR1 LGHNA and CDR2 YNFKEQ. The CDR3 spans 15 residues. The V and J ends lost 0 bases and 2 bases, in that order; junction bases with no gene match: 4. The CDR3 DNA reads TGTGCCAGCAGCCAAGATTGGGGGAGGGCCTACGAGCAGTACTTC. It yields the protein CASSQDWGRAYEQYF.

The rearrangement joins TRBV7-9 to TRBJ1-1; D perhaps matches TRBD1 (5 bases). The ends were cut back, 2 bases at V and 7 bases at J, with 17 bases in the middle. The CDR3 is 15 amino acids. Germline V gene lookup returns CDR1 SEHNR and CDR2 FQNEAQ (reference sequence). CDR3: CASSLFSGRFVEAFF. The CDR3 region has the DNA TGTGCCAGCAGCTTATTTTCGGGGCGTTTCGTTGAAGCTTTCTTT.

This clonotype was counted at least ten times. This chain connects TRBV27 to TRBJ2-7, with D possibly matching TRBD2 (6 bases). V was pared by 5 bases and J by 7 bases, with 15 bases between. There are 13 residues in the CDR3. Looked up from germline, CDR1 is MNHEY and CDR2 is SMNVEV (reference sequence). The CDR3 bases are TGTGCCAGCAGTCCCCCCGGCCGGGGGGAGCAGTACTTC. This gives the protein CASSPPGRGEQYF.

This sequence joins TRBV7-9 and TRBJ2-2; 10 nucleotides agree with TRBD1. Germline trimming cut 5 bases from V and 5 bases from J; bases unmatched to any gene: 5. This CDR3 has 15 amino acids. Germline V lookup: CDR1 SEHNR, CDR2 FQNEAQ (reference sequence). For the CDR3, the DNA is TGTGCCAGCAGCCGAGGACAGGGGGGAACCGGGGAGCTGTTTTTT. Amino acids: CASSRGQGGTGELFF.

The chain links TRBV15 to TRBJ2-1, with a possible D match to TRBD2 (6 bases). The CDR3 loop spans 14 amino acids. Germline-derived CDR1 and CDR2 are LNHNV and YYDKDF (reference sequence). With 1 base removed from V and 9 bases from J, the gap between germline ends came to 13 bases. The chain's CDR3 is CATSRGEDSGEQFF. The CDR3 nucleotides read TGTGCCACCAGCAGAGGGGAAGATAGCGGTGAGCAGTTCTTC.

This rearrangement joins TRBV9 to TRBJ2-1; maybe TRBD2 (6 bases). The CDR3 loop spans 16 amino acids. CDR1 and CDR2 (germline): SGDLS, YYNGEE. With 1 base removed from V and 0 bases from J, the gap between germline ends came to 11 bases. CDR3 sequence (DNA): TGTGCCAGCAGCGTACTCCTCGGGAGCTCCTACAATGAGCAGTTCTTC. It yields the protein CASSVLLGSSYNEQFF.

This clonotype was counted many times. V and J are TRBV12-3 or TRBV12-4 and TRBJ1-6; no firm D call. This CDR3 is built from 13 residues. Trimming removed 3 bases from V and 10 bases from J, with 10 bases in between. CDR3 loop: CASSLGANSPLHF. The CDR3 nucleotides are TGTGCCAGCAGTTTGGGCGCTAACTCACCCCTCCACTTT.

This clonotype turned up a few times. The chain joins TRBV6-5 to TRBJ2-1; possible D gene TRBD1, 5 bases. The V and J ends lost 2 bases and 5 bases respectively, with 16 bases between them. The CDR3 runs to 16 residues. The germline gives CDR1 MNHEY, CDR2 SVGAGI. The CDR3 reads CASSYGIAGWDNEQFF. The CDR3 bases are TGTGCCAGCAGTTACGGCATAGCAGGGTGGGACAATGAGCAGTTCTTC.

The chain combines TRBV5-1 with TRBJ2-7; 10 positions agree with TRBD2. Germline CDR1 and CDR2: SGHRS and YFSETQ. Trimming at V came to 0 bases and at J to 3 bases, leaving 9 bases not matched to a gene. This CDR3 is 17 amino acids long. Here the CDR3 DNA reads TGCGCCAGCAGCTTGGTGCTAGCGGGAGAGTTGGACTACGAGCAGTACTTC. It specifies CASSLVLAGELDYEQYF.

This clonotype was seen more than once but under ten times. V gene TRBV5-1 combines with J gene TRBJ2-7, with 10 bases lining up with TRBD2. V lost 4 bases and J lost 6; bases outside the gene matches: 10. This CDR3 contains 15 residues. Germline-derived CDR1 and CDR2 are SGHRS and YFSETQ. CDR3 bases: TGCGCCAGCAGCCCCCAAGCGGGAGGGCCCGTCGAGCAGTACTTC. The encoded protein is CASSPQAGGPVEQYF.

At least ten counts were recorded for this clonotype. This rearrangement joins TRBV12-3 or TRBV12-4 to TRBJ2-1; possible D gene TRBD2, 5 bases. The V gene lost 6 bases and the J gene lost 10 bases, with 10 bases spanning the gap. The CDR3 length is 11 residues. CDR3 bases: TGTGCCAGCAGCCCAGGAGGCGAGCAGTTCTTC. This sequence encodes CASSPGGEQFF.

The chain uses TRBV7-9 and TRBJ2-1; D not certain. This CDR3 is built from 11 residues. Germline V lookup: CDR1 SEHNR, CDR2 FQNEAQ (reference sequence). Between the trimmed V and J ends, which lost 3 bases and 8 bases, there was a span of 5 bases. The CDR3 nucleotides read TGTGCCAGCAGCTTTAACGATGAGCAGTTCTTC. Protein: CASSFNDEQFF.

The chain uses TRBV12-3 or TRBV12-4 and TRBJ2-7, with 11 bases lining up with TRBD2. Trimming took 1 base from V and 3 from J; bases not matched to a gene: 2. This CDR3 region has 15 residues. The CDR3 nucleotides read TGTGCCAGCAGTTTAGGACTAGCGGGGTTCTACGAGCAGTACTTC. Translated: CASSLGLAGFYEQYF.

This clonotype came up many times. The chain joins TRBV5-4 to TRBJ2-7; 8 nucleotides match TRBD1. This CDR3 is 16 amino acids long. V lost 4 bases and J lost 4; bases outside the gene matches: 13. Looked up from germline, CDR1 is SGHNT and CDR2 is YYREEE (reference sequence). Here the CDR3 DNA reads TGTGCCAGCAGCCCTCGAATGGACAGGGCGCGGTACGAGCAGTACTTC. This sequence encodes CASSPRMDRARYEQYF.

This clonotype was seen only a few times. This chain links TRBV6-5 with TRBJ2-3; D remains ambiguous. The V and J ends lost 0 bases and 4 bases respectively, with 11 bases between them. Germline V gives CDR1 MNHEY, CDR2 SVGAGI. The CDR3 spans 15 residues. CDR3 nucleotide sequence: TGTGCCAGCAGTTACTCAGGCGGTATGGCAGATACGCAGTATTTT. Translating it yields CASSYSGGMADTQYF.

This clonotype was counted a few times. CDR3 loop: CASSLRLAGGLSTDTQYF. DNA for the CDR3: TGCGCCAGCAGCCTGAGACTAGCGGGGGGACTCAGCACAGATACGCAGTATTTT. This sequence joins TRBV5-1 and TRBJ2-3, with TRBD2 identical over 13 bases. The CDR3 covers 18 residues. Germline values: CDR1 SGHRS, CDR2 YFSETQ. After removal of 4 bases from V and 0 bases from J, the junction contained 8 bases not matched to a gene.

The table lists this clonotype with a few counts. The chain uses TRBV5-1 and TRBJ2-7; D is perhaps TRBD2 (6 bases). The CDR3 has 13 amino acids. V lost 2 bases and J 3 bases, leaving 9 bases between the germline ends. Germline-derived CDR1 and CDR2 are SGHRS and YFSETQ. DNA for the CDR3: TGCGCCAGCAGCTTAAGGGAGGACTACGAGCAGTACTTC. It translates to CASSLREDYEQYF.

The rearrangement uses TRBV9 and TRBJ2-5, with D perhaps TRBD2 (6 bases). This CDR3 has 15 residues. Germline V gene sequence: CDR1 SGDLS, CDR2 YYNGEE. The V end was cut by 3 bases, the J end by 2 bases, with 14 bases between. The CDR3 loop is CASSAMAGIQETQYF. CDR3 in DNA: TGTGCCAGCAGCGCCATGGCGGGGATACAAGAGACCCAGTACTTC.

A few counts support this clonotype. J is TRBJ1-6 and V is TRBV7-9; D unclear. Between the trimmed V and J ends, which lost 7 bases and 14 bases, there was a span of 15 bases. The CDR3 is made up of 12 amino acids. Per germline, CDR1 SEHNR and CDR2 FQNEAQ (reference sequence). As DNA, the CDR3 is TGTGCCAGCACCACTCGAGGTTTGGCCCTCCACTTT. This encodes CASTTRGLALHF.

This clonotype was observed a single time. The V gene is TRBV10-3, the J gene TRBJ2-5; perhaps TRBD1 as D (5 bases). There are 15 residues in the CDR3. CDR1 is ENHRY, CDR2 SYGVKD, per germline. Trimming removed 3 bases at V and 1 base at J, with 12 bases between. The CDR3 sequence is CAISDLGQPQETQYF. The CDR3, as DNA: TGTGCCATCAGTGACCTAGGACAACCCCAAGAGACCCAGTACTTC.

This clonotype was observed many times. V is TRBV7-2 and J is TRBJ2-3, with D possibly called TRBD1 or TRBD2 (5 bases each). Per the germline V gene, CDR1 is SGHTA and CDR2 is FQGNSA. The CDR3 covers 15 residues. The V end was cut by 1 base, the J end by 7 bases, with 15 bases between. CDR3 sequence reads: CASSLGGTVLNTQYF. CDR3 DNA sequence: TGTGCCAGCAGCTTAGGGGGGACGGTCCTCAATACGCAGTATTTT.